This T cell receptor beta chain was identified in a study of T cell responses to AZD1222 COVID-19 vaccine. Study results and caveats: At 160-218 and 743-854, vaccine-associated CD4 TCRs were dominant, and they spanned spike. At study baseline, merely more than 5 AZD1222 recipients were seropositive. White British ancestry dominated among donors, who included more females, and clonal diversity was possibly underestimated.

This CDR3 has 13 amino acids. Germline lookup yields CDR1 MNHEY and CDR2 SVGAGI. Between the trimmed V and J ends, which lost 6 bases and 4 bases, there was a span of 12 bases. Second-dose timings of about 4 or about 12 weeks were pooled. Some clones are missing from TCRdb's copy, which holds only in-frame ones; the method was immunoSEQ multiplex PCR. This table has roughly 99,000 clones, over 80% appearing once. Points on this clone: Its antigen is undetermined.

Sample: peripheral blood, taken 28 days after the second AZD1222 dose. J is TRBJ1-1 and V is TRBV6-5; no definite D call. This TCR was recovered from an adult who received the AZD1222 COVID-19 vaccine. The CDR3 region is CASRGGLSTEAFF. For the CDR3, the DNA is TGTGCCAGCAGAGGCGGGCTGAGCACTGAAGCTTTCTTT.